These 24 T cell receptor beta chains share one sample of origin, sequenced in a study of esophageal squamous cell carcinoma under preoperative chemotherapy. Time point in this sample: before preoperative PTX-NDP chemotherapy. A single record per CDR3 protein comes from TCRdb applying MiXCR to the PCR reads. Here the sample spans about 30,000 distinct CDR3 sequences, roughly half being singletons. Collection of the sample occurred from a patient given preoperative chemotherapy. These receptors all come from a human donor with esophageal squamous cell carcinoma. The donor label of this sample is uncertain.

This clonotype was seen more than once but under ten times. The V call is TRBV4-2, the J call TRBJ2-1; 7 bases are a match to TRBD2. The germline V gene has CDR1 LGHNA and CDR2 YNFKEQ. CDR3 size: 14 residues. V shed 5 bases, J shed 6 bases, and the junction held 7 bases outside the gene matches. The CDR3 region is CASSKAGWSNEQFF. The DNA of the CDR3 is TGTGCCAGCAGCAAAGCGGGATGGAGCAATGAGCAGTTCTTC.

The CDR3 DNA is TGCAGTGCTAGTGGCCAGGTTCTCACAGATACGCAGTATTTT. It codes for CSASGQVLTDTQYF. The chain uses TRBV20-1 and TRBJ2-3; D gene uncertain. In germline, CDR1 is DFQATT, CDR2 SNEGSKA (reference sequence). This CDR3 region has 14 residues. Between the trimmed V and J ends, which lost 3 bases and 2 bases, there was a span of 12 bases.

This clonotype was recorded once. The junction departs from germline at one end; a sequencing error may be responsible. V is TRBV27 and J is TRBJ2-3; tentatively, D is TRBD1 (5 bases). The CDR3 runs 18 residues. Germline CDR1 MNHEY, CDR2 SMNVEV (reference sequence). This chain's CDR3 is CASSHLGRQAVSTDAQYF. The CDR3 nucleotides are TGTGCCAGCAGTCACCTGGGGCGCCAGGCTGTGAGCACAGATGCGCAGTATTTT.

Worth noting for this clonotype: The junction and the germline gene differ at one end; a read error may be behind it. V is TRBV7-3 and J is TRBJ2-1; 7 bases fit TRBD1. The CDR3 runs to 14 residues. Germline V gives CDR1 SGHTA, CDR2 FQGTGA. The CDR3 nucleotides are TGTGTCAGCAGCTCCGGACAGGTGGGCTCCGAGCAGTTCTTC. Its translation: CVSSSGQVGSEQFF.

This clonotype appeared many times. J is TRBJ2-1 and V is TRBV10-3; D is uncertain. Trimming shortened V by 4 bases and J by 2 bases, and 12 bases separated the two germline ends. This CDR3 has 15 amino acids. Germline lookup yields CDR1 ENHRY and CDR2 SYGVKD. This chain's CDR3 is CAISAIGRAYNEQFF. The CDR3 DNA sequence: TGTGCCATCAGTGCGATAGGAAGGGCCTACAATGAGCAGTTCTTC.

This clonotype was counted only a few times. V usage is TRBV19 and J usage is TRBJ2-5; D might be TRBD1 (5 bases). The assigned J gene may be wrong: the sequence end matches TRBJ2-7 better. The CDR3 loop spans 12 amino acids. Germline V lookup: CDR1 LNHDA, CDR2 SQIVND (reference sequence). CDR3 nucleotide sequence: TGTGCCAGTAGTATGGGGCTGGGCGAGCAGTACTTC. As protein: CASSMGLGEQYF.

This clonotype is labeled as medium-sized (0.01 to 0.1%). This chain connects TRBV7-2 to TRBJ2-1; 7 nucleotides align to TRBD1. The DNA end is more similar to TRBJ2-7, so the J call may be wrong. Germline CDR1 SGHTA, CDR2 FQGNSA. The CDR3 totals 15 residues. The CDR3 loop reads CASSPTGANRYEQYF. CDR3 in DNA: TGTGCCAGCAGCCCCACAGGGGCGAACAGGTACGAGCAGTACTTC.

J is TRBJ2-4 and V is TRBV7-8, with 8 bases aligning to TRBD1. Germline loops: CDR1 SGHVS, CDR2 FQNEAQ. V shed 2 bases and J 13 bases; nucleotides not matched to a gene: 13. CDR3 length equals 15 residues. The CDR3 coding sequence is TGTGCCAGCAGCTTATACGGGACAGGCAAAGACACCCAGTACTTC. Translated: CASSLYGTGKDTQYF.

This clonotype was counted once. The germline gene is not matched at one end of the junction; a read error may be the cause. V and J are TRBV7-6 and TRBJ2-3; perhaps TRBD2 as D (7 bases). Germline V gene lookup returns CDR1 SGHVS and CDR2 FNYEAQ. This CDR3 has 16 residues. The CDR3 here is CASRVLGGGATDTQYF. Written as DNA, the CDR3 is TGTGCCAGCCGCGTCCTAGGGGGGGGAGCCACAGATACGCAGTATTTC. The whole variable domain, remainder taken from reference TRBV7-6 and TRBJ2-3, is GAGVSQSPRYKVTKRGQDVALRCDPISGHVSLYWYRQALGQGPEFLTYFNYEAQQDKSGLPNDRFSAERPEGSISTLTIQRTEQRDSAMYRCASRVLGGGATDTQYFGPGTRLTVL.

This clonotype has only a few counts. The gene calls are TRBV6-2 or TRBV6-3 and TRBJ2-1; the match to TRBD1 covers 7 bases. Judging by the DNA end, TRBJ2-7 fits better; the J call may be wrong. This CDR3 has 14 residues. In germline, CDR1 is MNHEY, CDR2 SVGEGT. In DNA form, the CDR3 reads TGTGCCAGCAGTGAATCGACAGGGTTCTACGAGCAGTACTTC. Amino acids: CASSESTGFYEQYF.

In this sample, this clonotype turned up many times. The junction departs from the called germline gene at one end, perhaps through a read error. The V gene is TRBV11-3, the J gene TRBJ1-1, with TRBD1 as a possible D gene (6 bases). Germline lookup yields CDR1 SGHNT and CDR2 YENEEA. The CDR3 is made up of 14 amino acids. Here the CDR3 reads CASSLGTLNTEAFF. CDR3 sequence (DNA): TGTGCCAGCAGTTTAGGGACATTGAACACTGAAGCTTTCTTT.

This clonotype is labeled large. The gene calls are TRBV7-9 and TRBJ2-1; TRBD2 matches at 14 bases. J was trimmed by 10 bases and V by 6 bases; bases with no gene match: 5. Looked up from germline, CDR1 is SEHNR and CDR2 is FQNEAQ (reference sequence). The CDR3 totals 14 residues. The CDR3 region is CASRSGLAGEEQFF. The DNA of the CDR3 is TGTGCCAGCAGGTCGGGACTAGCGGGAGAAGAGCAGTTCTTC.

This clonotype was picked up a small number of times. This sequence joins TRBV7-2 and TRBJ2-5; D is possibly TRBD2 (7 bases). The CDR3 totals 20 residues. Germline V lookup: CDR1 SGHTA, CDR2 FQGNSA. V was trimmed by 5 bases and J by 0 bases, leaving 28 bases between them. For the CDR3, the DNA is TGTGCCAGCAGCGCTCCTGGAGAAGGGTTAGGGGGGGAGTACCAAGAGACCCAGTACTTC. This sequence encodes CASSAPGEGLGGEYQETQYF.

In regard to this clonotype: One end of the junction fails to match germline, which may point to a read error. This chain joins TRBV7-2 and TRBJ2-5; no clear D. CDR3 length equals 16 residues. Germline V gene data show CDR1 as SGHTA and CDR2 as FQGNSA. CDR3 DNA sequence: TGTGCCAGTACGTTAGCCGGGCGCCGGGCCCAAAAGACCCAGTACTTC. Its translation is CASTLAGRRAQKTQYF.

Notes on this clonotype: One junction end does not reproduce the germline sequence, and a read error may be involved. The chain employs TRBV7-2 and TRBJ2-3; weak D call: TRBD1 (6 bases). CDR3 size: 16 residues. Germline values: CDR1 SGHTA, CDR2 FQGNSA. The CDR3 sequence is CASRLQGRRAKNTQYF. CDR3 sequence (DNA): TGTGCCAGCCGCCTCCAGGGGCGGAGAGCCAAAAATACGCAGTATTTC. The full variable domain, rest sourced from reference TRBV7-2 and TRBJ2-3, is GAGVSQSPSNKVTEKGKDVELRCDPISGHTALYWYRQSLGQGLEFLIYFQGNSAPDKSGLPSDRFSAERTGGSVSTLTIQRTQQEDSAVYLCASRLQGRRAKNTQYFGPGTRLTVL.

Turning to this clonotype: The CDR3 end shows no conserved phenylalanine or tryptophan, and so a read error is likely. The limits of the CDR3 on the DNA are not certain, so only TCRdb's listed CDR3 is given. This chain links TRBV12-3 or TRBV12-4 with TRBJ2-7; the table's D call, TRBD1, was not checked against the DNA. Ends included, the CDR3 has 8 residues. CDR3 protein: CASSPKGA.

In regard to this clonotype: The conserved closing phenylalanine or tryptophan is absent in this CDR3, likely reflecting a read error. It is unclear where the CDR3 begins or ends on the DNA, so no DNA is shown, and the CDR3 is as TCRdb lists it. The chain employs TRBV7-3 and TRBJ2-5; the D call in the table, TRBD1, was not verified against the DNA. The CDR3 contains 15 residues when both ends are counted. Germline CDR1 and CDR2: SGHTA and FQGTGA. The CDR3 reads CASSPVGVGGETRYL.

With respect to this clonotype: The conserved closing phenylalanine or tryptophan is absent in this CDR3, likely reflecting a read error. No DNA is shown, since the ends of the CDR3 on it are uncertain; the CDR3 is the one TCRdb lists. This chain connects TRBV7-2 to TRBJ2-5; TRBD2 was called by the table and not checked on the DNA. The CDR3 is 11 residues long, counting both termini. From germline, CDR1 is SGHTA and CDR2 FQGNSA. The chain's CDR3 is CASSGGETQHS.

This clonotype was counted at least ten times. This chain connects TRBV6-1 to TRBJ1-5; no definite D call. Germline V gene lookup returns CDR1 MNHNS and CDR2 SASEGT. Deletions cut 4 bases from V and 3 bases from J, with 13 bases between. The length of the CDR3 is 15 residues. CDR3 residues: CASSVRTSNNQPQHF. The CDR3 DNA reads as TGTGCCAGCAGTGTTAGGACGTCGAACAATCAGCCCCAGCATTTT.

This clonotype showed up many times. This chain connects TRBV11-3 to TRBJ2-7, with a weak D call TRBD2 (7 bases). CDR1 and CDR2 (germline): SGHNT, YENEEA. This CDR3 spans 16 amino acids. V was pared by 3 bases and J by 0 bases, with 15 bases between. DNA of the CDR3: TGTGCCAGCAGCTTGCCGGGGCGGGGGCTCTCCTACGAGCAGTACTTC. This sequence encodes CASSLPGRGLSYEQYF.

Note on this clonotype: A junction boundary mismatches the germline segment, possibly from a read error. V gene TRBV7-9 combines with J gene TRBJ2-3; D possibly corresponds to TRBD2 (6 bases). The CDR3 totals 17 residues. Germline V gives CDR1 SEHNR, CDR2 FQNEAQ (reference sequence). The CDR3 loop reads CASSQSGGTVNTETQYF. The CDR3, as DNA: TGTGCCAGCAGTCAAAGTGGCGGGACTGTGAACACAGAGACGCAGTATTTT.

Comment on this clonotype: The final CDR3 position lacks the conserved phenylalanine or tryptophan, pointing to a likely read error. Because the CDR3's place on the DNA is in doubt, the DNA is left out and the CDR3 is given as listed by TCRdb. The chain joins TRBV7-2 to TRBJ2-5; TRBD1, as called in the table, went unchecked against the DNA. The CDR3 spans 13 residues, counting both ends. The germline gives CDR1 SGHTA, CDR2 FQGNSA. The CDR3 here is CASSSIGAATRLS.

The chain links TRBV24-1 to TRBJ2-5, with 8 bases aligning to TRBD1. V was pared by 4 bases and J by 4 bases, with 7 bases of the junction left unmatched. Germline CDR1 is KGHDR and CDR2 is SFDVKD. The CDR3 is 15 residues long. CDR3 sequence (DNA): TGTGCCACCAGTGACCTAGGACAGGGAGGAGAGACCCAGTACTTC. It is translated as CATSDLGQGGETQYF.

This clonotype was detected many times. V usage is TRBV6-1 and J usage is TRBJ2-3, with D possibly matching TRBD1 (5 bases). The CDR3 loop spans 15 amino acids. V lost 8 bases to trimming and J lost 1 base, with 16 bases between them. CDR1 and CDR2 (germline): MNHNS, SASEGT. CDR3: CASLNQGWGTDTQYF. CDR3 sequence (DNA): TGTGCCAGCCTAAACCAGGGATGGGGCACAGATACGCAGTATTTT.